Below, one T cell receptor (beta chain) is given with its context. The sample is drawn from a study of T cell responses to AZD1222 COVID-19 vaccine. This CDR3 is built from 15 residues. CDR1 is MNHEY and CDR2 is SMNVEV in the germline V gene (reference sequence). V was clipped by 7 bases and J by 6 bases; unmatched bases: 14. Using immunoSEQ multiplex PCR, the repertoire was profiled, and TCRdb retains in-frame clones only, with some absent. The sample contains 140,000 to 150,000 clones, around nine tenths of which appear only once. V gene TRBV27 combines with J gene TRBJ1-2; 7 bases are shared with TRBD1. The sample in question was peripheral blood, obtained on day 0 of AZD1222 vaccination. The source is an adult in good health. In DNA form, the CDR3 reads TGTGCCAGCAAACCGGGGGACAGCTCTTACCATGGCTACACCTTC. Translated, it gives CASKPGDSSYHGYTF.